The rows below give T cell receptor beta chains drawn from one sample of a study of blood T cell repertoires in COVID-19. The assay was immunoSEQ multiplex PCR, and TCRdb's table has in-frame clones only and misses some. Here the sample spans about 200,000 clones, about 90% being singletons. The specimen sequenced was peripheral blood. All receptors derive from a man in his forties or fifties with active or convalescent COVID-19. The CDR3 runs from the conserved cysteine through the conserved F or W. D genes are given only for firm matches.

d_call,v_call,j_call,cdr3_nt,cdr3_aa
TRBD2,TRBV7-2,TRBJ2-3,TGTGCCAGCAGCCGGACTAGCGGGACCACAGATACGCAGTATTTT,CASSRTSGTTDTQYF
TRBD2,TRBV2,TRBJ2-1,TGTGCCAGCAGTGTTGGGACTAGCGGGTCCAATGAGCAGTTCTTC,CASSVGTSGSNEQFF
-,TRBV27,TRBJ2-6,TGTGCCAGCAGTTTAGGGCCCTCCGGGGCCAACGTCCTGACTTTC,CASSLGPSGANVLTF
-,TRBV18,TRBJ2-1,TGTGCCAGCTCACCCAGGGGGGATGAGCAGTTCTTC,CASSPRGDEQFF
TRBD1,TRBV19,TRBJ1-5,TGTGCCAGTAACCCCGACAGGGGAAGCAATCAGCCCCAGCATTTT,CASNPDRGSNQPQHF
-,TRBV15,TRBJ1-2,TGTGCCACCAGCGGCGGGTTCTATGGCTACACCTTC,CATSGGFYGYTF
TRBD1,TRBV19,TRBJ1-4,TGTGCCAGTAGTCCTGGGACAGGGAGAGGAAAACTGTTTTTT,CASSPGTGRGKLFF
-,TRBV27,TRBJ2-7,TGTGCCAGCAGTTCCCAGATCTCCTACGAGCAGTACTTC,CASSSQISYEQYF
-,TRBV7-2,TRBJ1-1,TGTGCCAGCAGCTCCCCGCGAGCAAAAGCTTTCTTT,CASSSPRAKAFF
-,TRBV7-3,TRBJ2-5,TGTGCCAGCAGCTTATTGGCAGGGTCCCTAGAGACCCAGTACTTC,CASSLLAGSLETQYF
-,TRBV18,TRBJ2-1,TGTGCCAGCTCACTCATAACTAGGAACGATGAGCAGTTCTTC,CASSLITRNDEQFF
TRBD1,TRBV28,TRBJ1-1,TGTGCCAGCAGGGAACCGGGACAGCCCACTGAAGCTTTCTTT,CASREPGQPTEAFF
-,TRBV5-1,TRBJ2-7,TGCGCCAGCAGTTTTGAGGCTAGGGGGTCCACCTACGAGCAGTACTTC,CASSFEARGSTYEQYF